Sequencing of this TCR beta chain was carried out in a study of shared clonotypes between healthy human individuals. Findings and limits, study-wide: Richness estimates generally favored naive over memory subsets. Incompleteness in sorted-subset sequencing, despite large depth, was shown by rarefaction. The sampled material consisted only of blood, and tissue repertoires are likely to differ.

As regards this clone: Its antigen remains unidentified.

CDR1 PRHDT and CDR2 FYEKMQ come from the germline V gene (reference sequence). The V and J ends lost 5 bases and 0 bases respectively, with 10 bases between them. The CDR3 covers 14 residues. Caucasian adults living in Nashville, Tennessee, provided all samples. Repertoires were generated with immunoSEQ multiplex PCR, while TCRdb's copy carries only in-frame clones and drops some. Of roughly 660,000 clones in the sample, 90% are singletons; the top ten hold 30% to 40%. The chain joins TRBV13 to TRBJ2-5; D might be TRBD1 or TRBD2, each matching 5 bases. Sequencing input: memory CD8+ T cells from PBMCs. As to subset: CD45RO+ cells pooled with CCR7-negative TemRA cells. This sequence originates from a young man in good health. Some clones in this sample may be carry-over from other donors' samples. CDR3 coding DNA: TGTGCCAGCAGCCACCGGGGCTACCAAGAGACCCAGTACTTC. Translation: CASSHRGYQETQYF.